This TCR beta chain was sequenced during a study of T-cell memory formation after mild COVID-19 (dated by TCRdb to the early 2020s). For the wider study: TCR sequence clusters from the two donors were found to be largely donor specific. In a couple of donors, T-cell clones that expanded and contracted after mild COVID-19 were tracked by sequencing TCRalpha and TCRbeta repertoires over time. Two young, previously healthy adult volunteers, one female and one male, were included in the cohort.

Concerning this clonotype: This receptor's antigen is unknown. It has no much larger one-base neighbor in the sample; base qualities were not kept.

CDR1 SGHTA and CDR2 FQGNSA are derived from the germline V gene. Germline trimming: 5 bases from V, 5 bases from J; junction bases outside gene matches: 9. There are 15 amino acids in the CDR3, from cysteine to phenylalanine inclusive. Only the CDR3 portion is preserved as DNA: 45 bases, with reading frame beginning at the first base. PBMCs were isolated by Ficoll-Paque density gradient centrifugation. Sequenced on an Illumina NovaSeq 6000. TCRalpha and TCRbeta cDNA libraries were built by 5'RACE with constant-segment primers, adding sample barcodes and unique molecular identifiers. RNA was extracted from every sample with Trizol reagent. Amplification of the libraries took two PCR steps, and the second step added a second sample barcode plus Illumina TruSeq adapters. Libraries were sequenced on an Illumina NovaSeq with 2 x 150 bp paired-end reads. Processing in the source paper ran as follows. The reads were demultiplexed and collapsed into UMI-guided consensus sequences using migec v1.2.7. With mixcr v2.1.11, UMI consensuses were aligned to TRA and TRB V and J templates and assembled into clonotypes. A clonotype was counted as expanded or contracted only when both edgeR and NoisET called the clonotype significant, with the noise models trained on biological replicates. For edgeR calls, a false discovery rate-adjusted p below 0.01 and a log2 fold-change threshold of 1 were applied. PCA with hierarchical clustering of max-normalized trajectories of the 1000 most abundant clonotypes was used as exploratory dynamics analysis. Separately sequenced CD4+ and CD8+ repertoires were used to assign the CD4 or CD8 phenotype of responding clones. TCRdb itself trimmed the public reads at Q25 with fastp, ran MiXCR and retained productive beta chains. A single entry per CDR3 protein holds the most common genes and DNA from its merged rows. The V and J calls and clone size come from TCRdb's table, not from the authors' own analysis. The sample table shows 470,000 or so distinct CDR3 sequences, and more than 15% are seen once. Under 25% of the sample goes to the ten largest clones.

Broad study findings and their caveats: SARS-CoV-2 specificity was not confirmed for the second-wave clones peaking on day 37. Some responding clones were found in pre-infection memory, which suggests that pre-existing cross-reactive memory T cells took part in the SARS-CoV-2 response. Contracting CD4+ clones turned up mainly in the CM and EM memory subsets, whereas EMRA was where CD8+ clones were enriched. Clones contracting from day 15 to 85 had balanced CD4/CD8 phenotypes, while a second wave expanding from day 15 to 37 was biased towards CD4+. Only a couple of mild cases were covered by the study, and larger cohorts that include severe cases with pre-infection samples were considered necessary.

Recombination connected TRBV7-2 to TRBJ2-3, with 8 bases in between that match TRBD1. The source material was PBMCs or a T cell subset sorted from them (not recorded which). The sequence derives from a man in his late teens or twenties who had mild COVID-19 (a few samples of this study predate the infection). The sample titles of this study are shuffled in the database, so cell type and time point are left out; the donor was told from shared clones. Here is the DNA: TGTGCCAGCAGCGGAAACAGGGGGTTCGGAGATACGCAGTATTTT. Its protein reads: CASSGNRGFGDTQYF.